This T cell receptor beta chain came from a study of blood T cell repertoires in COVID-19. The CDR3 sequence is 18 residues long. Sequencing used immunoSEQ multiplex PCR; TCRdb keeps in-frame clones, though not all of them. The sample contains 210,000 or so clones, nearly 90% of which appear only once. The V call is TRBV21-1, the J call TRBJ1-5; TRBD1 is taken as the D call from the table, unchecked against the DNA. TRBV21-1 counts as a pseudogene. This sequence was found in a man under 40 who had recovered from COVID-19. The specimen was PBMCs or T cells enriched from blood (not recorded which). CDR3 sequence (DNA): TGTGCCAGCAGCCGCAACAGGGGGCACCGACAAAGTAATCAGCCCCAGCATTTT. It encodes CASSRNRGHRQSNQPQHF.